This TCR beta chain was captured by sequencing in a study of siplizumab effects on memory and regulatory T cells. The study's findings and limits: The study found that siplizumab significantly reduced alloreactive sequences traceable to unstimulated CD4+ memory cells. Proliferating siplizumab-cultured Tregs lacked confirmed suppressive function. It was not possible to assign a naive or memory phenotype to roughly 80-97% of proliferating CD4+ or CD8+ clones. Naive T cell populations appeared to exhibit greater diversity than memory cells and appeared to be major alloresponse contributors.

This clone was detected only once. The target antigen is unknown. Between the trimmed V and J ends, which lost 1 base and 4 bases, there was a span of 11 bases. The CDR3 sequence is 14 residues long. Germline V gives CDR1 SGHDT, CDR2 YYEEEE. Profiled with immunoSEQ multiplex PCR; TCRdb holds only in-frame clones, not every one. The table lists roughly 120,000 clones, 80% to 95% of them singletons. The sample comprised CD4+ T cells sorted from blood. The receptor's source is a human donor in good health. The chain joins TRBV5-6 to TRBJ1-1, with a possible D match to TRBD1 (5 bases). The CDR3 sequence is CASSLWGGVTEAFF. In DNA, the CDR3 is TGTGCCAGCAGCTTGTGGGGGGGAGTCACTGAAGCTTTCTTT.